This T cell receptor beta chain was documented in a study of T cell repertoires in cytomegalovirus infection. TCRdb reanalysed the reads using MiXCR and keeps one entry per CDR3 protein. Among about 740,000 distinct CDR3 sequences listed, under 40% were seen once. This clonotype was seen more than once but under ten times. Germline V gene data show CDR1 as MNHNS and CDR2 as SASEGT. The CDR3 contains 14 residues. V lost 6 bases to trimming and J lost 6 bases, with 15 bases between them. The sequenced sample consisted of PBMCs. V is TRBV6-1 and J is TRBJ1-5, with a possible D match to TRBD1 (6 bases). This TCR was sampled from a human donor in good health (CMV status not recorded). Some clones in this sample may be carry-over from other donors' samples. The CDR3 DNA reads TGTGCCAGCAGCGGTCCTCAGGGGACTCAGCCCCAGCATTTT. It is translated as CASSGPQGTQPQHF.